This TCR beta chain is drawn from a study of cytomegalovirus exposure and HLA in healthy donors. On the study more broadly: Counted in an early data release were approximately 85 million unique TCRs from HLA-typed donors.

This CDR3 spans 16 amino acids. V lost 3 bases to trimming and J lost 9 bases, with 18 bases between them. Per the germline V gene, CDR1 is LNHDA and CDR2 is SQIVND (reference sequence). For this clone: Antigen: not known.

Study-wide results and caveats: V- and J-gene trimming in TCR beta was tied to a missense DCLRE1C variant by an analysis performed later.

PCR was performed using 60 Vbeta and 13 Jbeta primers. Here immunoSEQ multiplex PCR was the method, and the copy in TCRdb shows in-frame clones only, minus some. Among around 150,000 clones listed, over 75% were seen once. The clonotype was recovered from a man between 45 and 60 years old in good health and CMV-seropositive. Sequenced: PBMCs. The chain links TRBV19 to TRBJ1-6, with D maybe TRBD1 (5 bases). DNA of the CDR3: TGTGCCAGTAGTATCCTTGGGGCCAGAGGACGTTCACCCCTCCACTTT. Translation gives CASSILGARGRSPLHF.